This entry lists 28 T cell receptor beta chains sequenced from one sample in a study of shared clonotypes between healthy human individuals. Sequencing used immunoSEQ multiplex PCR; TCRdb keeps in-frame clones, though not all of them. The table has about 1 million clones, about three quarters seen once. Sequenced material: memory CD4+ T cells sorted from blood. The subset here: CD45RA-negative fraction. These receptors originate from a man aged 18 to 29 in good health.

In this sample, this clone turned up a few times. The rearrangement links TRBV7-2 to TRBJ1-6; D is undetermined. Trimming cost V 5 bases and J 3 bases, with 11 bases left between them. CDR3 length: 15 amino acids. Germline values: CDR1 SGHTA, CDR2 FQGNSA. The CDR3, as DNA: TGTGCCAGCAGCCCAGGCCGGGACTATAATTCACCCCTCCACTTT. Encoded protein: CASSPGRDYNSPLHF.

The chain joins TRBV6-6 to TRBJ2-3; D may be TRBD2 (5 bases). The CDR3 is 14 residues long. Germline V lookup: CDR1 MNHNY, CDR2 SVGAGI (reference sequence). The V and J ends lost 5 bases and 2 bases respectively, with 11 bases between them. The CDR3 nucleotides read TGTGCCAGCAGTCCTCCAGCGGCCACAGATACGCAGTATTTT. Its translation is CASSPPAATDTQYF.

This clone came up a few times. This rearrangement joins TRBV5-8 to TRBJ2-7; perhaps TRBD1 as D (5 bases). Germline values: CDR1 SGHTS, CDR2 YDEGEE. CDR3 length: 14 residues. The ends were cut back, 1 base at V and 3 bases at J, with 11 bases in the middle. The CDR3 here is CASSLYNQGYEQYF. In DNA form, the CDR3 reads TGTGCCAGCAGCTTGTATAACCAGGGCTACGAGCAGTACTTC.

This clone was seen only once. The CDR3 bases are TGCGCCAGCAGCGGGACTAGCGGGGGGGCGCAAGAGACCCAGTACTTC. Its translation is CASSGTSGGAQETQYF. V usage is TRBV4-1 and J usage is TRBJ2-5, with 16 bases that match TRBD2. Germline V gives CDR1 MGHRA, CDR2 YSYEKL. V shed 5 bases, J shed 2 bases, and the junction held 2 bases outside the gene matches. The CDR3 has 16 amino acids.

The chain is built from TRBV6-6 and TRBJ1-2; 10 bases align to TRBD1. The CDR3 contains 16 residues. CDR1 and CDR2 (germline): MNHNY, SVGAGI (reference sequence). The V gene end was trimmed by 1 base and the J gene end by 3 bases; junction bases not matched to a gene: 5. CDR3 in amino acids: CASSYLGTGDYYGYTF. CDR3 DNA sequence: TGTGCCAGCAGTTACTTAGGGACAGGGGATTACTATGGCTACACCTTC.

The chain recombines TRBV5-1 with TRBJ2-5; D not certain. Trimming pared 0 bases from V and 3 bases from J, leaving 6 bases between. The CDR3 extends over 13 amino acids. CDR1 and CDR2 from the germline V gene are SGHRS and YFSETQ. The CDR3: CASSLGAKETQYF. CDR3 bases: TGCGCCAGCAGCTTGGGGGCGAAAGAGACCCAGTACTTC.

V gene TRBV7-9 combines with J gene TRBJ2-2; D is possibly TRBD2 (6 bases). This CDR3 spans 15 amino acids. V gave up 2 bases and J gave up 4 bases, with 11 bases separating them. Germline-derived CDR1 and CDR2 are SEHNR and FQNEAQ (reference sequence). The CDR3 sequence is CASSLTGLITGELFF. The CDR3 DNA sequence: TGTGCCAGCAGCTTAACGGGACTTATCACCGGGGAGCTGTTTTTT.

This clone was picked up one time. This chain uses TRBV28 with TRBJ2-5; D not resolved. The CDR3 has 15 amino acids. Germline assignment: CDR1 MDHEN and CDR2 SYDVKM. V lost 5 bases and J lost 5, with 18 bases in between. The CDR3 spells CASSPLRPNYETQYF. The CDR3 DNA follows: TGTGCCAGCAGTCCCCTCCGGCCCAACTATGAGACCCAGTACTTC. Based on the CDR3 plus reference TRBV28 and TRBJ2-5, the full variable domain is DVKVTQSSRYLVKRTGEKVFLECVQDMDHENMFWYRQDPGLGLRLIYFSYDVKMKEKGDIPEGYSVSREKKERFSLILESASTNQTSMYLCASSPLRPNYETQYFGPGTRLLVL.

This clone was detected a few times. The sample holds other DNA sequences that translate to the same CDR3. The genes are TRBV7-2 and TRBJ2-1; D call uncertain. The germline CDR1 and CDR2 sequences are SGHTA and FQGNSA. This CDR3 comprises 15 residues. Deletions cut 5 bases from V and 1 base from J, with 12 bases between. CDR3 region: CASSLSWGSYNEQFF. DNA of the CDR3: TGTGCCAGCAGCCTTTCGTGGGGATCCTACAATGAGCAGTTCTTC.

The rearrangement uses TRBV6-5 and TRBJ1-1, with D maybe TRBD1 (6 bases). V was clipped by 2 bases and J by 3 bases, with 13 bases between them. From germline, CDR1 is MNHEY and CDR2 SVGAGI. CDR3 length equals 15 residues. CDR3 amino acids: CASSYGGQVDTEAFF. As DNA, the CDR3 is TGTGCCAGCAGTTACGGGGGGCAGGTGGACACTGAAGCTTTCTTT.

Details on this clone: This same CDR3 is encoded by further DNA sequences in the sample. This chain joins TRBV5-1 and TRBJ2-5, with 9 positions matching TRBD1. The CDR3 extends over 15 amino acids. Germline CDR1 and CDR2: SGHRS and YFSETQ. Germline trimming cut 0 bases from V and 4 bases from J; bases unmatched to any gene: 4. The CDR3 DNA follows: TGCGCCAGCAGCTTGGAAACAGGGGGCCGAGAGACCCAGTACTTC. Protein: CASSLETGGRETQYF. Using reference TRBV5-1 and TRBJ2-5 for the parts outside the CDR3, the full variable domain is KAGVTQTPRYLIKTRGQQVTLSCSPISGHRSVSWYQQTPGQGLQFLFEYFSETQRNKGNFPGRFSGRQFSNSRSEMNVSTLELGDSALYLCASSLETGGRETQYFGPGTRLLVL.

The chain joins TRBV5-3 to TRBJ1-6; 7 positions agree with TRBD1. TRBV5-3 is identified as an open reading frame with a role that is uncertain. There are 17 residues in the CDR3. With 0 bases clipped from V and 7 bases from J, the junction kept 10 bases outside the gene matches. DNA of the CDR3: TGTGCCAGAAGCTTGGCCAAAGACAGGGTAGTGAATTCACCCCTCCACTTT. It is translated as CARSLAKDRVVNSPLHF.

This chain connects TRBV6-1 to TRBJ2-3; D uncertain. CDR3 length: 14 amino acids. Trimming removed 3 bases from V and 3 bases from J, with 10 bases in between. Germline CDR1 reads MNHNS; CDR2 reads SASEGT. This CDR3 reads CASSERMRTDTQYF. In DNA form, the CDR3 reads TGTGCCAGCAGTGAGAGAATGAGGACAGATACGCAGTATTTT.

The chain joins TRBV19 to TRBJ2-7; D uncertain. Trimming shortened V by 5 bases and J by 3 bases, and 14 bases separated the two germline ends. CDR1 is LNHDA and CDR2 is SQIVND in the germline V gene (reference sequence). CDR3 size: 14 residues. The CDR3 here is CASSSSTRFYEQYF. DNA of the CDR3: TGTGCCAGTAGTTCCTCGACTCGTTTCTACGAGCAGTACTTC.

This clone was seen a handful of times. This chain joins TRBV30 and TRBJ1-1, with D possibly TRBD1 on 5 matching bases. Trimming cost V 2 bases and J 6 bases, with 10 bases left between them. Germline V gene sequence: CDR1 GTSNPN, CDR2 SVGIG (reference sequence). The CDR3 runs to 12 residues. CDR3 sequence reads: CAWSKGAAEAFF. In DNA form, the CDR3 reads TGTGCCTGGAGTAAAGGGGCTGCTGAAGCTTTCTTT.

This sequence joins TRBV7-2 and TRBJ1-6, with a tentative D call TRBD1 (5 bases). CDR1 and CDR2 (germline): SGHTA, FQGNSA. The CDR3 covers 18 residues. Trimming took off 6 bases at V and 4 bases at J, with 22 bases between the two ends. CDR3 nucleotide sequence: TGTGCCAGCAGGCTCCTAAAAGTGAGGGACGAGTATAATTCACCCCTCCACTTT. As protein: CASRLLKVRDEYNSPLHF.

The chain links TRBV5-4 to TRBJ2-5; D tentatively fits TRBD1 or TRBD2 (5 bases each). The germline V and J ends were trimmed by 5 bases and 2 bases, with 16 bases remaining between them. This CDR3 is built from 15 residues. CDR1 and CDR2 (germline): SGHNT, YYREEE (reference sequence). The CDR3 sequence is CASSPWGGGQETQYF. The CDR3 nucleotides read TGTGCCAGCAGTCCGTGGGGCGGAGGACAAGAGACCCAGTACTTC.

Written as DNA, the CDR3 is TGCGCCAGCAGCTCCAAACAGGGGAGAGGCTATGGCTACACCTTC. As protein: CASSSKQGRGYGYTF. The chain links TRBV5-1 to TRBJ1-2; the match to TRBD1 covers 7 bases. CDR3 length: 15 residues. The V and J ends lost 3 bases and 4 bases, in that order; junction bases with no gene match: 9. Germline assignment: CDR1 SGHRS and CDR2 YFSETQ.

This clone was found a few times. Here the CDR3 DNA reads TGTGCCAGCAGCTTATGGCGTCAGGGTAGGATGAATGAGCAGTTCTTC. It yields the protein CASSLWRQGRMNEQFF. This chain links TRBV7-9 with TRBJ2-1; D might be TRBD1 (5 bases). The V end was cut by 2 bases, the J end by 7 bases, with 18 bases between. The CDR3 covers 16 residues. Germline CDR1 and CDR2: SEHNR and FQNEAQ (reference sequence).

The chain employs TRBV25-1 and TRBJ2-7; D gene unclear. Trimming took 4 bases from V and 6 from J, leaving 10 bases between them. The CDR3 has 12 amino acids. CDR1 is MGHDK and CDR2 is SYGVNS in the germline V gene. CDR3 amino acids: CASSAIQSEQYF. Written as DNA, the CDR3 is TGTGCCAGCAGTGCTATTCAGAGCGAGCAGTACTTC.

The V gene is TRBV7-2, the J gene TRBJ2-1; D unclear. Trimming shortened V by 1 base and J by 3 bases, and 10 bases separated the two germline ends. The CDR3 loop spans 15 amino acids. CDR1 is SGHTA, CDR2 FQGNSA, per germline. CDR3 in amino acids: CASSLVDWSYNEQFF. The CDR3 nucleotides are TGTGCCAGCAGCTTAGTAGATTGGAGCTACAATGAGCAGTTCTTC. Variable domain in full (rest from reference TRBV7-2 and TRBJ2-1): GAGVSQSPSNKVTEKGKDVELRCDPISGHTALYWYRQSLGQGLEFLIYFQGNSAPDKSGLPSDRFSAERTGGSVSTLTIQRTQQEDSAVYLCASSLVDWSYNEQFFGPGTRLTVL.

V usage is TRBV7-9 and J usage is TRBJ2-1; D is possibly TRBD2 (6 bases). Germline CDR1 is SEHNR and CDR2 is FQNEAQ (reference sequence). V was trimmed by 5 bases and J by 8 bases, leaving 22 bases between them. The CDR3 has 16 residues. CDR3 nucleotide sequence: TGTGCCAGCAGCCCCGGAGGGACGCAATCACACGATGAGCAGTTCTTC. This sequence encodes CASSPGGTQSHDEQFF. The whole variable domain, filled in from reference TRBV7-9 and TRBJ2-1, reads DTGVSQNPRHKITKRGQNVTFRCDPISEHNRLYWYRQTLGQGPEFLTYFQNEAQLEKSRLLSDRFSAERPKGSFSTLEIQRTEQGDSAMYLCASSPGGTQSHDEQFFGPGTRLTVL.

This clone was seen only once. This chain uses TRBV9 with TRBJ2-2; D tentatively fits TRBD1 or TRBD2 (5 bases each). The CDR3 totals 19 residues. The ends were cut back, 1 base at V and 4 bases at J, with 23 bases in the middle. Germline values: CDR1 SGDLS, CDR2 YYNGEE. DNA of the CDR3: TGTGCCAGCAGCGTAAGCGGATTGACAACCTCTGGGGGCACCGGGGAGCTGTTTTTT. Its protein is CASSVSGLTTSGGTGELFF.

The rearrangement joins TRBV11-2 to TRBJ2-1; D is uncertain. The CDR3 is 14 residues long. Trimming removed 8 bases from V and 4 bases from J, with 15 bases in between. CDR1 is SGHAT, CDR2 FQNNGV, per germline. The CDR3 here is CASSLSGAYNEQFF. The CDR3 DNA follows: TGTGCCAGCTCCCTATCGGGCGCGTACAATGAGCAGTTCTTC.

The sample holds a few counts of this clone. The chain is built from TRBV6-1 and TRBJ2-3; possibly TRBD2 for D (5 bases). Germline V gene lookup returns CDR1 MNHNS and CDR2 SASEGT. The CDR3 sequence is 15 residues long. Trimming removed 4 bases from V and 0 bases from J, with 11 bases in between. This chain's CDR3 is CASSVDRTSTDTQYF. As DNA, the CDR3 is TGTGCCAGCAGTGTGGACCGGACTAGCACAGATACGCAGTATTTT.

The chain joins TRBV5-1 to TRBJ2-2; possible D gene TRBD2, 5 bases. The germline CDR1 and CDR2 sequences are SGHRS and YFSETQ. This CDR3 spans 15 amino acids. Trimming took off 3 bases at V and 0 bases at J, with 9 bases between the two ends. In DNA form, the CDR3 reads TGCGCCAGCAGCTCCTCCGGGACGAACACCGGGGAGCTGTTTTTT. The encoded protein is CASSSSGTNTGELFF.

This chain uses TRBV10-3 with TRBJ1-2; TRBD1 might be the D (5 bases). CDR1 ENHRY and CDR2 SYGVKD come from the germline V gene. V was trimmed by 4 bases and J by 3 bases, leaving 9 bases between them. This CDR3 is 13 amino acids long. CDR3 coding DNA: TGTGCCATCAGTGGAGGGGCAGACTATGGCTACACCTTC. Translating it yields CAISGGADYGYTF.

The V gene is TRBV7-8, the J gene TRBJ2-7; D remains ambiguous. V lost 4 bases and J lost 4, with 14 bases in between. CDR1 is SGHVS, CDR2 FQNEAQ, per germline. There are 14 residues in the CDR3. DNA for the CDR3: TGTGCCAGCAGCTACCCAGGTTTTGGGTACGAGCAGTACTTC. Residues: CASSYPGFGYEQYF. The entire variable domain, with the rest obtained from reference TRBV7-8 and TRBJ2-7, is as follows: GAGVSQSPRYKVAKRGQDVALRCDPISGHVSLFWYQQALGQGPEFLTYFQNEAQLDKSGLPSDRFFAERPEGSVSTLKIQRTQQEDSAVYLCASSYPGFGYEQYFGPGTRLTVT.